One sample yielded the 9 T cell receptor beta chains listed below, sequenced in a study of blood T cell repertoires in COVID-19. Data came from immunoSEQ multiplex PCR; TCRdb stores just in-frame clones and leaves some out. The sample shows roughly 260,000 clones, more than 75% of them seen only once. The sequencing sample was made of PBMCs or T cells enriched from blood (not recorded which). All receptors come from a woman aged 18-29 years who had recovered from COVID-19.

This clone appeared a single time. V gene TRBV28 combines with J gene TRBJ1-1; D may be TRBD1 (5 bases). The V and J ends lost 6 bases and 0 bases respectively, with 11 bases between them. The germline V gene encodes CDR1 MDHEN and CDR2 SYDVKM. CDR3 length: 14 amino acids. CDR3: CASRLDRMNTEAFF. The DNA of the CDR3 is TGTGCCAGCAGGCTCGACAGAATGAACACTGAAGCTTTCTTT.

The rearrangement joins TRBV9 to TRBJ2-3; the D gene is possibly TRBD2 (5 bases). Germline V gene sequence: CDR1 SGDLS, CDR2 YYNGEE. This CDR3 is 17 amino acids long. V gave up 0 bases and J gave up 1 base, with 15 bases separating them. The CDR3 is CASSVGLADRGTDTQYF. In DNA form, the CDR3 reads TGTGCCAGCAGCGTAGGGCTAGCAGATAGGGGCACAGATACGCAGTATTTT.

This chain links TRBV7-9 with TRBJ2-2; a possible D gene is TRBD2 (5 bases). The germline CDR1 and CDR2 sequences are SEHNR and FQNEAQ (reference sequence). V was cut by 9 bases and J by 7 bases, with 12 bases left in between. CDR3 length: 12 amino acids. The DNA of the CDR3 is TGTGCCAGAGACGGGGAGCACGGGGAGCTGTTTTTT. Translated: CARDGEHGELFF.

The J gene is TRBJ2-1, the V gene TRBV28; 9 nucleotides line up with TRBD1. CDR1 is MDHEN, CDR2 SYDVKM, per germline. The CDR3 has 17 amino acids. J lost 9 bases, V lost 6 bases, and 18 bases had no gene match. CDR3: CASRITTGGIAASEQFF. In DNA form, the CDR3 reads TGTGCCAGCAGAATAACTACAGGGGGCATTGCCGCCAGTGAGCAGTTCTTC.

The chain recombines TRBV4-3 with TRBJ1-2, with TRBD1 identical over 8 bases. V shed 4 bases, J shed 4 bases, and the junction held 17 bases outside the gene matches. CDR1 is LGHNA and CDR2 is YSLEER in the germline V gene. The CDR3 contains 18 residues. The CDR3 sequence is CASSPTTMTTGAVYGYTF. The CDR3 nucleotides are TGCGCCAGCAGCCCGACGACTATGACGACAGGGGCGGTCTATGGCTACACCTTC.

The table lists this clone with a few counts. The gene calls are TRBV7-8 and TRBJ2-7; D is possibly TRBD2 (7 bases). The V gene lost 2 bases and the J gene lost 4 bases, with 21 bases spanning the gap. Per the germline V gene, CDR1 is SGHVS and CDR2 is FQNEAQ. This CDR3 region has 17 residues. Here the CDR3 reads CASSLSDRGGKDYEQYF. DNA for the CDR3: TGTGCCAGCAGCTTATCTGATAGGGGGGGCAAGGATTACGAGCAGTACTTC.

This chain connects TRBV7-7 to TRBJ1-4; tentatively, D is TRBD1 (6 bases). The germline CDR1 and CDR2 sequences are SSHAT and FNYEAQ (reference sequence). The V end lost 1 base, the J end lost 6 bases, and 12 bases lay between the germline ends. The CDR3 runs to 15 residues. This CDR3 is CASSLGMGADEKLFF. The CDR3 DNA is TGTGCCAGCAGCTTAGGAATGGGGGCGGATGAAAAACTGTTTTTT.

This sequence joins TRBV15 and TRBJ1-5; D uncertain. This CDR3 has 15 residues. The V end lost 0 bases, the J end lost 7 bases, and 13 bases lay between the germline ends. CDR1 and CDR2 from the germline V gene are LNHNV and YYDKDF (reference sequence). The CDR3 DNA reads TGTGCCACCAGCAGAGATGCGGGTTATGGGCAGCCCCAGCATTTT. Translated: CATSRDAGYGQPQHF.

V and J are TRBV30 and TRBJ1-6; 9 bases are shared with TRBD1. V lost 2 bases, J lost 9 bases, and 8 bases stayed unmatched. The CDR3 has 15 amino acids. CDR1 and CDR2 from the germline V gene are GTSNPN and SVGIG (reference sequence). As DNA, the CDR3 is TGTGCCTGGAGTCCCCGGGACAGGGCAGGTTCACCCCTCCACTTT. It specifies CAWSPRDRAGSPLHF.